The sequence of this T cell receptor (beta chain) was determined in a study of Ad26.COV2.S vaccination and SARS-CoV-2 variants. CDR1 and CDR2 from the germline V gene are LNHDA and SQIVND (reference sequence). V shed 3 bases and J shed 2 bases, with 15 bases lying between them. CDR3 length equals 16 residues. Documented treatment: roughly 18 received Ad26.COV2.S at low or high dose, single or two shots; roughly 5 received placebo; per-sample allocation not given. Samples were taken on day 63 after the first vaccine or placebo injection. Measured with immunoSEQ multiplex PCR; TCRdb has only the in-frame clones, and not every one. The sample holds some 500,000 clones, nearly 90% seen once.

The sequence came from a person aged 18 to 65 who received the Ad26.COV2.S COVID-19 vaccine or a placebo. The chain has TRBV19 and TRBJ2-3, with D possibly being TRBD2 (6 bases). This sample comprised peripheral blood, obtained in a trial of Ad26.COV2.S vaccine versus placebo. The CDR3 protein is CASSIGSGGTTDTQYF. CDR3 in DNA: TGTGCCAGTAGTATCGGGAGCGGAGGGACCACAGATACGCAGTATTTT.